Following are 23 T cell receptor beta chains from one sample sequenced in a study of cytomegalovirus exposure and HLA in healthy donors (dated by TCRdb to between 2016 and 2019). Receptors were amplified or captured by the immunoSEQ multiplex PCR assay. TCRdb took this table from immuneACCESS and kept in-frame rearrangements with V and J called. Such tables lack part of the clones; where checked against another copy, unresolved V genes explain under half of the gap, and the rest is unexplained. The sample table contains 150,000 to 200,000 clones; only one count was recorded for roughly 96% of them. About 0.89% of the sample is taken by the ten largest. Sequenced: PBMCs. The receptors come from a woman between 18 and 29 years old in good health and CMV-seronegative.

About this clone itself: A junction boundary mismatches the germline segment, possibly from a read error. Additional DNA sequences in this sample encode the identical CDR3. The J gene is TRBJ2-7, the V gene TRBV18, with D unclear. This CDR3 comprises 11 residues. Germline CDR1 and CDR2: KGHSH and LQKENI. The CDR3 DNA reads as TGTGCCAGCTCACCCTCCCACGAGCAGTACTTC. Translation: CASSPSHEQYF.

The chain recombines TRBV7-6 with TRBJ2-6; possibly TRBD1 for D (5 bases). This CDR3 is 20 amino acids long. Germline V gene data show CDR1 as SGHVS and CDR2 as FNYEAQ. V lost 5 bases, J lost 0 bases, and 23 bases lay in between. The CDR3, as DNA: TGTGCCAGCAGCCACCCAACTCAAGCTTACCAGGGCTCTGGGGCCAACGTCCTGACTTTC. Its translation: CASSHPTQAYQGSGANVLTF.

The chain recombines TRBV4-1 with TRBJ1-2; D possibly corresponds to TRBD1 (6 bases). The CDR3 loop spans 15 amino acids. V lost 0 bases, J lost 3 bases, and 11 bases lay in between. Germline assignment: CDR1 MGHRA and CDR2 YSYEKL. CDR3 amino acids: CASSQDTGNDYGYTF. Written as DNA, the CDR3 is TGCGCCAGCAGCCAAGATACAGGGAACGACTATGGCTACACCTTC.

The V and J genes are TRBV5-4 and TRBJ2-6; 7 positions match TRBD1. The CDR3 covers 18 residues. Looked up from germline, CDR1 is SGHNT and CDR2 is YYREEE (reference sequence). With 1 base clipped from V and 0 bases from J, the junction kept 7 bases outside the gene matches. CDR3 bases: TGTGCCAGCAGCTTGAAGGGACAGATAGTCTCTGGGGCCAACGTCCTGACTTTC. Its protein is CASSLKGQIVSGANVLTF.

This chain uses TRBV7-2 with TRBJ1-5; D possibly corresponds to TRBD1 (5 bases). V was cut by 2 bases and J by 0 bases, with 14 bases left in between. Germline V gene data show CDR1 as SGHTA and CDR2 as FQGNSA. This CDR3 has 17 residues. CDR3 nucleotides: TGTGCCAGCAGCTTATTGGGGGGGGGTAATAGCAATCAGCCCCAGCATTTT. Encoded protein: CASSLLGGGNSNQPQHF.

The chain joins TRBV6-6 to TRBJ2-7, with TRBD1 as a possible D gene (6 bases). The CDR3 covers 14 residues. V was trimmed by 4 bases and J by 1 base, leaving 11 bases between them. CDR1 and CDR2 from the germline V gene are MNHNY and SVGAGI (reference sequence). The CDR3 sequence: CASSSGTQSYEQYF. CDR3 nucleotides: TGTGCCAGCAGTTCCGGGACACAATCCTACGAGCAGTACTTC.

The chain combines TRBV18 with TRBJ2-7; unclear D gene. The germline V gene encodes CDR1 KGHSH and CDR2 LQKENI. The length of the CDR3 is 12 residues. Trimming took 6 bases from V and 0 from J, leaving 6 bases between them. The DNA of the CDR3 is TGTGCCAGCTCGCCCAGCTCCTACGAGCAGTACTTC. It specifies CASSPSSYEQYF.

This sequence joins TRBV9 and TRBJ2-1; possible D gene TRBD2, 5 bases. The germline CDR1 and CDR2 sequences are SGDLS and YYNGEE. This CDR3 has 17 amino acids. Trimming left V 4 bases short and J 0 bases short, with 17 bases between. The CDR3 here is CASSPDVRESSYNEQFF. CDR3 nucleotide sequence: TGTGCCAGCAGCCCTGACGTTCGGGAAAGCTCCTACAATGAGCAGTTCTTC.

Concerning this clone: Distinct nucleotide sequences in the sample also encode this CDR3. This chain connects TRBV19 to TRBJ1-2, with 7 positions matching TRBD1. Looked up from germline, CDR1 is LNHDA and CDR2 is SQIVND (reference sequence). The CDR3 has 14 amino acids. The V and J ends lost 3 bases and 2 bases, in that order; junction bases with no gene match: 3. CDR3 DNA: TGTGCCAGTAGTATCAGCAGGGGGAACTATGGCTACACCTTC. Protein product: CASSISRGNYGYTF. The entire variable domain, with the rest obtained from reference TRBV19 and TRBJ1-2, is as follows: DGGITQSPKYLFRKEGQNVTLSCEQNLNHDAMYWYRQDPGQGLRLIYYSQIVNDFQKGDIAEGYSVSREKKESFPLTVTSAQKNPTAFYLCASSISRGNYGYTFGSGTRLTVV.

At least ten counts were recorded for this clone. V gene TRBV23-1 combines with J gene TRBJ2-2, with 7 bases identical to TRBD2. TRBV23-1 counts as an open reading frame of uncertain function. The CDR3 has 12 amino acids. V lost 11 bases, J lost 3 bases, and 3 bases stayed unmatched. CDR3: CAEGGYTGELFF. The DNA for the CDR3 is TGCGCCGAGGGAGGGTACACCGGGGAGCTGTTTTTT.

The gene calls are TRBV25-1 and TRBJ2-1, with D perhaps matching TRBD1 (6 bases). CDR1 and CDR2 (germline): MGHDK, SYGVNS. The V end lost 4 bases, the J end lost 10 bases, and 17 bases lay between the germline ends. The CDR3 contains 14 residues. This chain's CDR3 is CASSGGRLMQEQFF. The DNA for the CDR3 is TGTGCCAGCAGTGGGGGGCGATTGATGCAGGAGCAGTTCTTC. The variable domain in full, completed from reference TRBV25-1 and TRBJ2-1, reads EADIYQTPRYLVIGTGKKITLECSQTMGHDKMYWYQQDPGMELHLIHYSYGVNSTEKGDLSSESTVSRIRTEHFPLTLESARPSHTSQYLCASSGGRLMQEQFFGPGTRLTVL.

The chain uses TRBV5-6 and TRBJ2-3, with D hard to call. CDR1 is SGHDT and CDR2 is YYEEEE in the germline V gene. V lost 1 base and J lost 4, with 13 bases in between. The CDR3 is 15 residues long. In DNA form, the CDR3 reads TGTGCCAGCAGCTTGCTCCCCTACGAGGCAGATACGCAGTATTTT. Translated: CASSLLPYEADTQYF.

The CDR3 bases are TGCGCCAGCAGCCAAGACCCCGCGATTGCTAACTATGGCTACACCTTC. It codes for CASSQDPAIANYGYTF. V and J are TRBV4-3 and TRBJ1-2; no definite D call. From germline, CDR1 is LGHNA and CDR2 YSLEER. V lost 0 bases and J 0 bases, leaving 11 bases between the germline ends. The length of the CDR3 is 16 residues.

The CDR3 here is CASSRPPPDTQYF. The CDR3 DNA sequence: TGTGCCAGCAGCCGTCCCCCCCCAGATACGCAGTATTTT. This chain connects TRBV27 to TRBJ2-3; D remains ambiguous. The CDR3 has 13 amino acids. Trimming left V 6 bases short and J 4 bases short, with 11 bases between. Germline V gives CDR1 MNHEY, CDR2 SMNVEV (reference sequence).

This chain links TRBV29-1 with TRBJ1-1; the D gene is possibly TRBD1 (6 bases). CDR1 and CDR2 (germline): SQVTM, ANQGSEA. The CDR3 totals 11 residues. V gave up 7 bases and J gave up 8 bases, with 14 bases separating them. CDR3 bases: TGCAGCGAGGTGGACAGAGAAGAAGCTTTCTTT. Translation gives CSEVDREEAFF.

The CDR3 DNA reads TGTGCCAGCAGCCCCCCGGGACTAGCGGGGGGGAGCTCCTACGAGCAGTACTTC. This codes for CASSPPGLAGGSSYEQYF. V and J are TRBV7-2 and TRBJ2-7, with TRBD2 matching over 16 bases. The CDR3 sequence is 18 residues long. In germline, CDR1 is SGHTA, CDR2 FQGNSA. The V and J ends lost 5 bases and 0 bases, in that order; junction bases with no gene match: 7. The full variable domain, rest sourced from reference TRBV7-2 and TRBJ2-7, is GAGVSQSPSNKVTEKGKDVELRCDPISGHTALYWYRQSLGQGLEFLIYFQGNSAPDKSGLPSDRFSAERTGGSVSTLTIQRTQQEDSAVYLCASSPPGLAGGSSYEQYFGPGTRLTVT.

As concerns this clone: The junction shows a germline mismatch at one end, possibly a read error. The chain uses TRBV19 and TRBJ1-4; 7 bases fit TRBD1. Germline V lookup: CDR1 LNHDA, CDR2 SQIVND (reference sequence). The CDR3 consists of 13 residues. CDR3 in DNA: TGTGCCAGTAGCACCCCGGGCCGGGACAGTTTTCTATTT. Protein: CASSTPGRDSFLF.

Details on this clone: The same CDR3 arises from other DNA sequences in this sample as well. The genes are TRBV2 and TRBJ1-1, with D hard to call. The CDR3 extends over 14 amino acids. Trimming cost V 3 bases and J 0 bases, with 8 bases left between them. Germline V gene lookup returns CDR1 SNHLY and CDR2 FYNNEI. The chain's CDR3 is CASSERQMNTEAFF. CDR3 coding DNA: TGTGCCAGCAGTGAGAGGCAGATGAACACTGAAGCTTTCTTT.

With respect to this clone: The same CDR3 is also encoded by other DNA sequences in this sample. This chain connects TRBV6-1 to TRBJ2-3, with 8 bases that match TRBD1. CDR3 length equals 17 residues. Unmatched junction bases numbered 12, after V lost 2 bases and J lost 5 bases. Germline values: CDR1 MNHNS, CDR2 SASEGT. CDR3 residues: CASSEPIDRGRVDTQYF. The CDR3 DNA follows: TGTGCCAGCAGTGAACCGATTGACAGGGGACGGGTAGATACGCAGTATTTT.

The chain links TRBV15 to TRBJ2-1; 10 positions match TRBD2. The CDR3 spans 19 residues. The germline V gene encodes CDR1 LNHNV and CDR2 YYDKDF (reference sequence). With V trimmed by 5 bases and J by 2 bases, 15 bases remained unmatched. The CDR3: CATSPPRAGGPNPYNEQFF. The CDR3, as DNA: TGTGCCACCAGCCCACCCCGAGCGGGGGGGCCGAACCCCTACAATGAGCAGTTCTTC.

This chain connects TRBV29-1 to TRBJ1-2, with D unresolved. Deletions cut 4 bases from V and 8 bases from J, with 17 bases between. Germline V gives CDR1 SQVTM, CDR2 ANQGSEA. CDR3 length equals 13 residues. The CDR3, as DNA: TGCAGCGTTGTAAAGCTCCGCTCTGAGGGCTACACCTTC. Its protein product is CSVVKLRSEGYTF.

CDR3 residues: CAWRDSPKGGYTF. The CDR3 coding sequence is TGTGCCTGGAGGGACAGTCCTAAGGGTGGCTACACCTTC. The chain carries TRBV30 and TRBJ1-2, with a possible D match to TRBD1 (6 bases). This CDR3 has 13 amino acids. V was shortened by 3 bases and J by 7 bases, with 15 bases between the two germline ends. Germline assignment: CDR1 GTSNPN and CDR2 SVGIG (reference sequence).

The chain is built from TRBV2 and TRBJ2-7, with a tentative D call TRBD1 (6 bases). CDR3 length: 13 amino acids. The germline V gene has CDR1 SNHLY and CDR2 FYNNEI. V was shortened by 8 bases and J by 4 bases, with 15 bases between the two germline ends. CDR3 nucleotides: TGTGCCAGCCGGAGACAGGTTGCTTACGAGCAGTACTTC. Its protein product is CASRRQVAYEQYF.